This TCR beta chain was observed in a study of identical twins. Each CDR3 protein gets one entry after TCRdb re-called the 5' RACE reads with MiXCR. The sample has 450,000 or so distinct CDR3 sequences; 20% to 25% are singletons. CDR3 length: 13 amino acids. Germline V gene lookup returns CDR1 SGHAT and CDR2 FQNNGV. Deletions cut 5 bases from V and 6 bases from J, with 12 bases between. The same sample was also used in a study of T cells expressing NK-cell markers.

Sample: CD4+ T cells sorted from blood. This chain connects TRBV11-2 to TRBJ2-3; weak D call: TRBD2 (5 bases). The origin of this receptor is a woman aged 18-29 years in good health. CDR3 protein: CASSPAVQDTQYF. The CDR3 DNA is TGTGCCAGCAGCCCAGCGGTGCAGGATACGCAGTATTTT.